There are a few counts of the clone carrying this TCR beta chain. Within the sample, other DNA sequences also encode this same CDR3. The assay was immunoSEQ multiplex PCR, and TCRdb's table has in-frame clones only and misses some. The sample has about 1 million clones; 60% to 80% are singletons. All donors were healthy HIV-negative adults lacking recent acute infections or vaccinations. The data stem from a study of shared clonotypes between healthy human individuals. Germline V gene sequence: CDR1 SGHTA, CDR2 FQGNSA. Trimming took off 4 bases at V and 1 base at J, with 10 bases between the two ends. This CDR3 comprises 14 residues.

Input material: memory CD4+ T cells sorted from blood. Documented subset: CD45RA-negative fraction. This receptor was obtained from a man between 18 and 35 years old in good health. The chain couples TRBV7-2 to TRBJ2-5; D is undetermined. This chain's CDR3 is CASSSGRLQETQYF. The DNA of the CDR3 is TGTGCCAGCAGCTCTGGACGTCTCCAAGAGACCCAGTACTTC.